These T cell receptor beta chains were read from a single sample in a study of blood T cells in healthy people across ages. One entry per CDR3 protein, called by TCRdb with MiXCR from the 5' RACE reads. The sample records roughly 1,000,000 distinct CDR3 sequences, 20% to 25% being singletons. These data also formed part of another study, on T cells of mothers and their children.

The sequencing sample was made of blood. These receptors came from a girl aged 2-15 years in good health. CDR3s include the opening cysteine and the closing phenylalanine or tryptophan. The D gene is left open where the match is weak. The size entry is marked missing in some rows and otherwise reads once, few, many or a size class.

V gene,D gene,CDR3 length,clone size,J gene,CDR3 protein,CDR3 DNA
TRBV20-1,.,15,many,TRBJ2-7,CSARTTAASSYEQYF,TGCAGTGCTAGAACTACGGCAGCTAGCTCCTACGAGCAGTACTTC
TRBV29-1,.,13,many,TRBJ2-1,CSVPPSGALEQFF,TGCAGCGTTCCGCCTTCGGGGGCCTTAGAGCAGTTCTTC
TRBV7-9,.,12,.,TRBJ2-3,CASAGLTDTQYF,TGTGCCAGCGCAGGACTGACAGATACGCAGTATTTT
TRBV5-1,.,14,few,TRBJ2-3,CASSLGPSSDTQYF,TGCGCCAGCAGCTTGGGCCCCTCTAGTGATACGCAGTATTTT
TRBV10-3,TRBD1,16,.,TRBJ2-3,CAISESEDRVADTQYF,TGTGCCATCAGTGAGTCCGAAGACAGGGTGGCAGATACGCAGTATTTT
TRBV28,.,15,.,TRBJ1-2,CASSPLPGWLNGCTF,TGTGCCAGCAGTCCTCTACCGGGGTGGCTAAATGGCTGCACCTTC
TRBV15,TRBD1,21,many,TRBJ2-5,CATSSLFGTGSPGSPQETQYF,TGTGCCACCAGCAGCCTTTTCGGGACAGGCTCGCCAGGGTCCCCACAAGAGACCCAGTACTTC
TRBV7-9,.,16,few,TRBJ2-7,CASSLELGLGGYEQYF,TGTGCCAGCAGCTTAGAGCTGGGTTTGGGTGGCTACGAGCAGTACTTC
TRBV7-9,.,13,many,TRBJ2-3,CANPGLDTDTQYF,TGTGCCAACCCGGGACTTGACACAGATACGCAGTATTTT
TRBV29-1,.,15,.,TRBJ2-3,CSVSNRDWNTDTQYF,TGCAGCGTTTCGAACCGGGACTGGAACACAGATACGCAGTATTTT
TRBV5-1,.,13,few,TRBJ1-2,CASSFTGLGGYTF,TGCGCCAGCAGCTTTACAGGACTCGGTGGCTACACCTTC
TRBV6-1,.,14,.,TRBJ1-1,CASSEADGNTEAFF,TGTGCCAGCAGTGAAGCGGACGGAAACACTGAAGCTTTCTTT
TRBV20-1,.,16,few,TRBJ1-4,CSARPSGRGHWEKLFF,TGCAGTGCTAGACCCTCAGGCAGGGGCCACTGGGAAAAACTGTTTTTT
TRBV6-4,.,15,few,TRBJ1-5,CASRTERGGNQPQHF,TGTGCCAGCAGAACTGAACGGGGAGGCAATCAGCCCCAGCATTTT
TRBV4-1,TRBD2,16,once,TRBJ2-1,CASSQVASGSGGEQFF,TGCGCCAGCAGCCAAGTGGCTAGCGGGAGTGGAGGTGAGCAGTTCTTC
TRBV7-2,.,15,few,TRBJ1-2,CASSLGGQGVYGYTF,TGTGCCAGCAGCTTAGGGGGTCAGGGAGTCTATGGCTACACCTTC
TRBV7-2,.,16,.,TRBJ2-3,CASSLEGGASTDTQYF,TGTGCCAGCAGCTTAGAAGGGGGGGCTAGCACAGATACGCAGTATTTT
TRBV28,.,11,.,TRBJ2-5,CASRSGMTDIF,TGTGCCAGCAGGTCCGGAATGACGGACATCTTC
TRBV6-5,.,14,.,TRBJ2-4,CATTDTLAKNIQYF,TGTGCCACCACAGACACTTTAGCCAAAAACATTCAGTACTTC
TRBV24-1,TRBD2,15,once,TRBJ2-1,CATSYSGLAGNEQFF,TGTGCCACCAGCTACTCGGGACTAGCCGGAAATGAGCAGTTCTTC
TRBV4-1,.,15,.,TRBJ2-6,CASQGSPSGANVLTF,TGCGCCTCACAGGGCTCCCCCTCTGGGGCCAACGTCCTGACTTTC
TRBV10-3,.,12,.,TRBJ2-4,CAISENRDIQYF,TGTGCCATCAGTGAGAACCGGGACATTCAGTACTTC
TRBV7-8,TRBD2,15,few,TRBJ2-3,CASSLESGTTDTQYF,TGTGCCAGCAGCTTAGAGAGCGGGACCACAGATACGCAGTATTTT
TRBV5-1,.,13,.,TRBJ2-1,CASSLLGTDEQFF,TGCGCCAGCAGCTTACTAGGCACCGATGAGCAGTTCTTC